This T cell receptor (beta chain) was captured by sequencing in a study of blood T cell repertoires in COVID-19. Germline V gene sequence: CDR1 DFQATT, CDR2 SNEGSKA (reference sequence). Trimming at V came to 3 bases and at J to 2 bases, leaving 12 bases not matched to a gene. CDR3 size: 17 residues. Method: immunoSEQ multiplex PCR; TCRdb's copy keeps in-frame clones and lacks some. In the table there are some 370,000 clones, 80% to 85% of which are singletons. The chain links TRBV20-1 to TRBJ2-3, with TRBD2 matching 9 bases. This clonotype originated in a woman aged 45-65 years who had recovered from COVID-19. Sequenced sample: PBMCs or T cells enriched from blood (not recorded which). CDR3 sequence: CSASSSGGPIYTDTQYF. CDR3 bases: TGCAGTGCTAGTTCCAGCGGGGGGCCGATATACACAGATACGCAGTATTTT.